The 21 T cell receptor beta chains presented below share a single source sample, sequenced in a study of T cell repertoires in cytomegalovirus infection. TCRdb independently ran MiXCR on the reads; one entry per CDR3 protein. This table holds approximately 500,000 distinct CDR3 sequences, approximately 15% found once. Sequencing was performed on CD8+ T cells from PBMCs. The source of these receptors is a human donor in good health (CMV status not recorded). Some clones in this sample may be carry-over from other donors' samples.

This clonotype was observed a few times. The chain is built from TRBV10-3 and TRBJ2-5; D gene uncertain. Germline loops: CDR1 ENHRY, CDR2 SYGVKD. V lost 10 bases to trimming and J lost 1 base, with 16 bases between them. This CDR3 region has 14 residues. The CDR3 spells CATQPDRLQETQYF. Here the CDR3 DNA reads TGTGCCACCCAGCCTGACCGTCTCCAAGAGACCCAGTACTTC.

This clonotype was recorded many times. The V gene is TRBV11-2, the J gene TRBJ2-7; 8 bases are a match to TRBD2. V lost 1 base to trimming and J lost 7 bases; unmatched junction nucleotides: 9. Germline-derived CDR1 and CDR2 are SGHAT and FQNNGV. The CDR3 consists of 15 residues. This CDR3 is CASSLAGGLKGEQYF. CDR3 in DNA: TGTGCCAGCAGCTTAGCGGGGGGGCTGAAGGGTGAGCAGTACTTC.

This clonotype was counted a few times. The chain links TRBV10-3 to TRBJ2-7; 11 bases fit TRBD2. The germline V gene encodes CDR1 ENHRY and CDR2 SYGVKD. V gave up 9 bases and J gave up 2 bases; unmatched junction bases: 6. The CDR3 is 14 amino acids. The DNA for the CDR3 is TGTGCCATACTTAGCGGGGGGGGACCCTACGAGCAGTACTTC. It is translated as CAILSGGGPYEQYF.

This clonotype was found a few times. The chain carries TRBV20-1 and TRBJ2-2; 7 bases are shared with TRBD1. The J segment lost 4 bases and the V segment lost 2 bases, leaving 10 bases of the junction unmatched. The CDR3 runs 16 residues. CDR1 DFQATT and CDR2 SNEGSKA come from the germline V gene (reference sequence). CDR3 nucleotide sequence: TGCAGTGCTAGAACGCCGGGACAGAGTATCACCGGGGAGCTGTTTTTT. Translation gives CSARTPGQSITGELFF.

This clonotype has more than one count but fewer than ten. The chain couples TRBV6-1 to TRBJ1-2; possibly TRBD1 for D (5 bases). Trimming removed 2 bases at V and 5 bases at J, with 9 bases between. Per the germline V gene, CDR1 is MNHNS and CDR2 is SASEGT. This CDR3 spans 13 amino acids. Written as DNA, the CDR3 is TGTGCCAGCAGTGAACACAGGATTTATGGCTACACCTTC. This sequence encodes CASSEHRIYGYTF.

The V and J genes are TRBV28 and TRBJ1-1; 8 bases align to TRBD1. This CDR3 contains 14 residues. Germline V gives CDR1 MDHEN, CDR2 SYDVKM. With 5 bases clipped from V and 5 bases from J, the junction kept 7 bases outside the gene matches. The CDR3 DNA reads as TGTGCCAGCAGTAAAACAGGGGGGAGGACTGAAGCTTTCTTT. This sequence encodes CASSKTGGRTEAFF. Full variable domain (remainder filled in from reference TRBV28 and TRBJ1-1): DVKVTQSSRYLVKRTGEKVFLECVQDMDHENMFWYRQDPGLGLRLIYFSYDVKMKEKGDIPEGYSVSREKKERFSLILESASTNQTSMYLCASSKTGGRTEAFFGQGTRLTVV.

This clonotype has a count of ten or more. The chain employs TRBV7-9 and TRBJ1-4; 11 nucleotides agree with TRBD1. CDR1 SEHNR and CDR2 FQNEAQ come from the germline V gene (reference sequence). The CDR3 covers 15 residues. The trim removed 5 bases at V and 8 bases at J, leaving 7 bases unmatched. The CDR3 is CASSVGQGAGEKLFF. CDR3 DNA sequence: TGTGCCAGCAGCGTCGGACAGGGGGCCGGAGAAAAACTGTTTTTT.

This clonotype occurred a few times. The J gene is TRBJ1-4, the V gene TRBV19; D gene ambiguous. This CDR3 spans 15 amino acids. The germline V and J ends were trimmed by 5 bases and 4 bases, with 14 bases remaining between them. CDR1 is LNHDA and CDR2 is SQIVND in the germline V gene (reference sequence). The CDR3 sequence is CASSEREWGNEKLFF. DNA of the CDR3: TGTGCCAGTAGTGAGCGGGAGTGGGGTAATGAAAAACTGTTTTTT.

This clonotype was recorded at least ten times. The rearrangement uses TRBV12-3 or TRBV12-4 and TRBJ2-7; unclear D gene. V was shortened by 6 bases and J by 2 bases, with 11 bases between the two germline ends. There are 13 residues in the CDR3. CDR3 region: CASSTYGPYEQYF. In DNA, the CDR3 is TGTGCCAGCAGCACCTATGGGCCCTACGAGCAGTACTTC.

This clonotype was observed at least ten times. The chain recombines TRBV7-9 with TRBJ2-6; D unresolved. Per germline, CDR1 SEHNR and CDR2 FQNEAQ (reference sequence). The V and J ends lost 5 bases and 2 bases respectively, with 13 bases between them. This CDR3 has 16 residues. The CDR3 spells CASSPPLEAGANVLTF. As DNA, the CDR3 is TGTGCCAGCAGCCCTCCCCTTGAGGCTGGGGCCAACGTCCTGACTTTC.

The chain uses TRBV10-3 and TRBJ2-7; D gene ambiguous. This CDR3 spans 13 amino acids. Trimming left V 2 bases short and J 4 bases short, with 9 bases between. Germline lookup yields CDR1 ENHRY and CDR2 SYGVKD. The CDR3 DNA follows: TGTGCCATCAGTGAGCTGGCTCAGTACGAGCAGTACTTC. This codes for CAISELAQYEQYF.

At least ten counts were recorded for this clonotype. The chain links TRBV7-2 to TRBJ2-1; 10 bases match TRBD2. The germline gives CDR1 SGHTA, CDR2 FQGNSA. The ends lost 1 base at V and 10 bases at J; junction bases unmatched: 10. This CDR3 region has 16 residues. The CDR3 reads CASSLGLAGAGEEQFF. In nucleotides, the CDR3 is TGTGCCAGCAGCTTAGGGCTAGCGGGAGCCGGGGAGGAGCAGTTCTTC.

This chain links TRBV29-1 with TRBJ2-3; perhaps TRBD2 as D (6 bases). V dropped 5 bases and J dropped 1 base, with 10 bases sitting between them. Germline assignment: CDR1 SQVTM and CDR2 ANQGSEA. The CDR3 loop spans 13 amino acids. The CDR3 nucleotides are TGCAGCGTTTCCGCTAGCGGCACAGATACGCAGTATTTT. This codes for CSVSASGTDTQYF.

The CDR3 here is CASSLGPRGYEQYF. The CDR3 DNA reads as TGTGCCAGCAGTTTAGGACCCAGGGGCTACGAGCAGTACTTC. The gene calls are TRBV27 and TRBJ2-7, with a weak D call TRBD1 (6 bases). The CDR3 contains 14 residues. V shed 2 bases and J shed 3 bases, with 11 bases lying between them. Germline CDR1 reads MNHEY; CDR2 reads SMNVEV (reference sequence).

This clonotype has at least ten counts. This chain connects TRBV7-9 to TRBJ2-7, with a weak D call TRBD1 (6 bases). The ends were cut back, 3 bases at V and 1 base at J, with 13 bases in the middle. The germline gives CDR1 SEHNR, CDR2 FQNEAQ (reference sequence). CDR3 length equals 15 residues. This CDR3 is CASSLGAGTSYEQYF. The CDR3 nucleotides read TGTGCCAGCAGCTTGGGGGCAGGAACGTCCTACGAGCAGTACTTC.

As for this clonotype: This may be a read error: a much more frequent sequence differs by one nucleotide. This chain's CDR3 is CASRVGRLAGGLDTQYF. CDR3 nucleotide sequence: TGTGCCAGCCGCGTGGGGCGACTAGCGGGAGGATTAGACACCCAGTACTTC. This chain connects TRBV6-8 to TRBJ2-5; 13 positions agree with TRBD2. The CDR3 extends over 17 amino acids. With 8 bases clipped from V and 8 bases from J, the junction kept 17 bases outside the gene matches. Germline CDR1 MNHGY, CDR2 SAAAGT.

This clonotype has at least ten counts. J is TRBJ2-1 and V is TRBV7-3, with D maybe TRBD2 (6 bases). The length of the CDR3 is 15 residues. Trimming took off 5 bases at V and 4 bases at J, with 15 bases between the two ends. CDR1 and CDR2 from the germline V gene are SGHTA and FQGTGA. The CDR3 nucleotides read TGTGCCAGCAGCGGGGACTCTGCGGTATACAATGAGCAGTTCTTC. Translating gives CASSGDSAVYNEQFF.

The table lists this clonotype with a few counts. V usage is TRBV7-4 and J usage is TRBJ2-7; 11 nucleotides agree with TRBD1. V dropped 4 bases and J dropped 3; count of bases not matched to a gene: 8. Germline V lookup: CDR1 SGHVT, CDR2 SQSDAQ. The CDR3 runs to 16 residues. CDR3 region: CASSSDRGLSGYEQYF. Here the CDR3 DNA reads TGTGCCAGCAGCTCGGACAGGGGGCTATCGGGCTACGAGCAGTACTTC.

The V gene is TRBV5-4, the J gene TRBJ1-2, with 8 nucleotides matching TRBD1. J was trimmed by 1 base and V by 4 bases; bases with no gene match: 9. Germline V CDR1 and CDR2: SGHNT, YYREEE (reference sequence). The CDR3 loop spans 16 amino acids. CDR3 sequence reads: CASSPDRADINYGYTF. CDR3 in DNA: TGTGCCAGCAGCCCGGACAGGGCTGATATTAACTATGGCTACACCTTC.

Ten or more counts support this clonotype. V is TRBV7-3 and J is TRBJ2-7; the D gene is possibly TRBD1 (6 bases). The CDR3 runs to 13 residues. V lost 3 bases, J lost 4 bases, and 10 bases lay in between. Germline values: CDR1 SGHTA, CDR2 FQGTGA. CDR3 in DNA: TGTGCCAGCAGCTTGATCCAGGGGTACGAGCAGTACTTC. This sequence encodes CASSLIQGYEQYF.

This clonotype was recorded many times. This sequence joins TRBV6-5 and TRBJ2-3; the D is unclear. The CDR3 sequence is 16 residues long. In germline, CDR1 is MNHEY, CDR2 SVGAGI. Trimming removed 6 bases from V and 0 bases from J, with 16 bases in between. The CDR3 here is CASRPPWARSTDTQYF. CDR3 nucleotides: TGTGCCAGCAGACCCCCTTGGGCCAGGAGCACAGATACGCAGTATTTT.